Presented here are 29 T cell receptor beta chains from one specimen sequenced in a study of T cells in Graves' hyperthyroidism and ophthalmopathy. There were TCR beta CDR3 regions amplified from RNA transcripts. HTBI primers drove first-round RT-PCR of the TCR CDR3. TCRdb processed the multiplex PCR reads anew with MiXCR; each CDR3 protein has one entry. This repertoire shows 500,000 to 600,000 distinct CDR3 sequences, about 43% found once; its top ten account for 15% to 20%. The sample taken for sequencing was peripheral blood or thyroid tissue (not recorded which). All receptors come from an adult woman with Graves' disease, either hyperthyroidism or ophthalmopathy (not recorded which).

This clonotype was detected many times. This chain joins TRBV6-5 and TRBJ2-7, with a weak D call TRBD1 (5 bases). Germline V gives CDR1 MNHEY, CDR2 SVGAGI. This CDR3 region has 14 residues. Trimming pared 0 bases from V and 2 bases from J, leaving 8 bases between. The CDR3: CASSYSQGTYEQYF. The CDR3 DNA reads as TGTGCCAGCAGTTACTCTCAGGGAACCTACGAGCAGTACTTC.

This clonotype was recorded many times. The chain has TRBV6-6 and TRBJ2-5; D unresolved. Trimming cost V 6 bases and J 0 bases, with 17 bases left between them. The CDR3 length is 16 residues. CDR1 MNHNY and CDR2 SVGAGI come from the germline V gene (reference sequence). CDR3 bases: TGTGCCAGCAGCCCTTACACACAGCCGTACCAAGAGACCCAGTACTTC. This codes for CASSPYTQPYQETQYF.

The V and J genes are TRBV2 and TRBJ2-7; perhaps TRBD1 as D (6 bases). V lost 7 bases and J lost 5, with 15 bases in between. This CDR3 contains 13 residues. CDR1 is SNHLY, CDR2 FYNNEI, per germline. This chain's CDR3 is CASMGRGTDEQYF. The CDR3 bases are TGTGCCAGCATGGGCAGGGGAACTGACGAGCAGTACTTC.

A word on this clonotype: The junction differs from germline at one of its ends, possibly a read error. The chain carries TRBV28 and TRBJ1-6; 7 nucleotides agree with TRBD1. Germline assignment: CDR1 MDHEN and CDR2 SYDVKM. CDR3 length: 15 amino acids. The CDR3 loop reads CAGRTRDSYNSPLHF. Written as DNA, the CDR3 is TGTGCCGGCAGGACCCGGGACAGCTATAATTCACCCCTCCACTTT. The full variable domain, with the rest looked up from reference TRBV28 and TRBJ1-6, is DVKVTQSSRYLVKRTGEKVFLECVQDMDHENMFWYRQDPGLGLRLIYFSYDVKMKEKGDIPEGYSVSREKKERFSLILESASTNQTSMYLCAGRTRDSYNSPLHFGNGTRLTVT.

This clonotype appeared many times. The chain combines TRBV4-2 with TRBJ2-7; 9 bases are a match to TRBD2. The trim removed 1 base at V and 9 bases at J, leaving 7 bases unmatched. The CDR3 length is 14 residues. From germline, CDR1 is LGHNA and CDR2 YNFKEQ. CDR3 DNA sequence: TGTGCCAGCAGCCAAGGGTTAGCGGGAGAAGGGCAGTACTTC. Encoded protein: CASSQGLAGEGQYF.

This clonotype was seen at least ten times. The CDR3 DNA sequence: TGTGCCAGCAGCTCGGAGTCTAGCGGGTTTACCGAGCAGTACTTC. It specifies CASSSESSGFTEQYF. The chain employs TRBV7-8 and TRBJ2-7, with 8 positions matching TRBD2. The CDR3 is 15 amino acids. The V gene's germline CDR1 is SGHVS and CDR2 FQNEAQ. Trimming took 4 bases from V and 6 from J; bases not matched to a gene: 11.

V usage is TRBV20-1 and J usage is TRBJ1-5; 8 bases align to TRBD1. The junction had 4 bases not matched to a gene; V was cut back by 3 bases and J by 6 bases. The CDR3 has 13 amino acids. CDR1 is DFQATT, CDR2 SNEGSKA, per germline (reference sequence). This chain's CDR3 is CSARDRVGQPQHF. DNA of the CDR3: TGCAGTGCTAGGGACAGGGTTGGTCAGCCCCAGCATTTT.

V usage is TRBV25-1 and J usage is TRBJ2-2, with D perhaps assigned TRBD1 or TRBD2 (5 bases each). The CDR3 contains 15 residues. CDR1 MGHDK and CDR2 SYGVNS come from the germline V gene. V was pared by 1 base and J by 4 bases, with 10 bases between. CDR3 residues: CASSEFGAATGELFF. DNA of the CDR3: TGTGCCAGCAGTGAATTCGGGGCGGCCACCGGGGAGCTGTTTTTT.

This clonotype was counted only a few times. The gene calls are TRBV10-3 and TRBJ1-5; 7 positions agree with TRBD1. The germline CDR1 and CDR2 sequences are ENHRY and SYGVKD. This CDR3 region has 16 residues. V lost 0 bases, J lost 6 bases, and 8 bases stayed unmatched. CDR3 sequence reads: CAISESQRGTAQPQHF. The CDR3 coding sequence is TGTGCCATCAGTGAGTCTCAGCGCGGGACAGCTCAGCCCCAGCATTTT.

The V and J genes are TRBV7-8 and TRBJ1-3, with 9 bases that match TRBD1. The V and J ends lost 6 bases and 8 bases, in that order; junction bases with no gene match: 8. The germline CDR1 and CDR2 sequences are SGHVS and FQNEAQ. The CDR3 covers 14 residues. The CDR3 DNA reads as TGTGCCAGCAGGGCGGACAGGGGCCCGGACACCATATATTTT. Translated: CASRADRGPDTIYF.

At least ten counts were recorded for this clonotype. This CDR3 is CASSGTGVEETQYF. CDR3 in DNA: TGTGCCAGCAGCGGGACAGGGGTCGAAGAGACCCAGTACTTC. This sequence joins TRBV9 and TRBJ2-5; TRBD1 aligns across 9 bases. CDR3 length: 14 residues. Germline V gives CDR1 SGDLS, CDR2 YYNGEE. Trimming took 3 bases from V and 3 from J; bases not matched to a gene: 3.

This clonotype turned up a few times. The CDR3 is CASSSDQGNEKLFF. CDR3 DNA: TGTGCCAGCAGTTCTGACCAGGGCAATGAAAAACTGTTTTTT. The J gene is TRBJ1-4, the V gene TRBV11-1, with D perhaps matching TRBD1 (5 bases). The CDR3 runs 14 residues. Germline V gene data show CDR1 as SGHAT and CDR2 as FQDESV (reference sequence). Trimming shortened V by 6 bases and J by 5 bases, and 13 bases separated the two germline ends. Full variable domain (rest looked up from reference TRBV11-1 and TRBJ1-4): EAEVAQSPRYKITEKSQAVAFWCDPISGHATLYWYRQILGQGPELLVQFQDESVVDDSQLPKDRFSAERLKGVDSTLKIQPAELGDSAMYLCASSSDQGNEKLFFGSGTQLSVL.

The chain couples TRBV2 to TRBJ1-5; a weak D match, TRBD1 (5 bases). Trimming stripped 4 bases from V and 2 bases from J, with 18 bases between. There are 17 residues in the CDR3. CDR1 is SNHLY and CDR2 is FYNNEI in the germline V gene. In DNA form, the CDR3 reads TGTGCCAGCAGTGTCGGGGACGGTTGGACCGGCAATCAGCCCCAGCATTTT. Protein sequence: CASSVGDGWTGNQPQHF.

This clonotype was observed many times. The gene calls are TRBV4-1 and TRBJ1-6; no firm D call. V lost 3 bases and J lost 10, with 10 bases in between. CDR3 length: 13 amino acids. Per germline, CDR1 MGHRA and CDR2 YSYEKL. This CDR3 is CASSQVRSSPLHF. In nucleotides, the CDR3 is TGCGCCAGCAGCCAGGTCAGGAGCTCACCCCTCCACTTT.

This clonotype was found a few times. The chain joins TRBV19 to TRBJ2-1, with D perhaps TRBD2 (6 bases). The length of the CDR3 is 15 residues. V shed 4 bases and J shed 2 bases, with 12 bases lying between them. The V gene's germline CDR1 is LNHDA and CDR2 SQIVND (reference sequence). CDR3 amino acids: CASSTSGSTYNEQFF. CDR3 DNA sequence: TGTGCCAGTAGTACCAGCGGGTCCACCTACAATGAGCAGTTCTTC.

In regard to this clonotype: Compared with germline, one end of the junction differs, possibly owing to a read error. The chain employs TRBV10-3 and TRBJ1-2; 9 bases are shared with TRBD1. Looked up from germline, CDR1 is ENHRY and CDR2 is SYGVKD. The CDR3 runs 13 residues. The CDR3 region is CASSFTGGHGYTF. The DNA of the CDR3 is TGTGCCAGCAGTTTTACAGGGGGCCACGGCTACACCTTC.

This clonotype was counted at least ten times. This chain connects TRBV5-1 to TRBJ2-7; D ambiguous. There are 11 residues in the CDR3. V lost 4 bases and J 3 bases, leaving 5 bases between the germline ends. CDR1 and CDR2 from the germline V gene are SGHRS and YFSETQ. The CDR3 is CASSGSYEQYF. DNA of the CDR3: TGCGCCAGCAGCGGAAGCTACGAGCAGTACTTC.

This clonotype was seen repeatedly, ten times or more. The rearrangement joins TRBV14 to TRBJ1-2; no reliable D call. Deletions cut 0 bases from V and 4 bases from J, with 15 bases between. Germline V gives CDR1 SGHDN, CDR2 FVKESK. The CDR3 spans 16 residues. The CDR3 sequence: CASSQDSGNPTYGYTF. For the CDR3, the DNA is TGTGCCAGCAGCCAAGATTCCGGGAATCCAACCTATGGCTACACCTTC. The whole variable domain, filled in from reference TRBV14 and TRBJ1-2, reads EAGVTQFPSHSVIEKGQTVTLRCDPISGHDNLYWYRRVMGKEIKFLLHFVKESKQDESGMPNNRFLAERTGGTYSTLKVQPAELEDSGVYFCASSQDSGNPTYGYTFGSGTRLTVV.

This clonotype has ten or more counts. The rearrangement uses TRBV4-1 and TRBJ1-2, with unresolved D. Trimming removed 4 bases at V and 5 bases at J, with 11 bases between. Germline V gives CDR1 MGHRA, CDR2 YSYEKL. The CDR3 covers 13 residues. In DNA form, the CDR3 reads TGCGCCAGCAGCCTCACTCGAGGGTATGGCTACACCTTC. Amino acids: CASSLTRGYGYTF.

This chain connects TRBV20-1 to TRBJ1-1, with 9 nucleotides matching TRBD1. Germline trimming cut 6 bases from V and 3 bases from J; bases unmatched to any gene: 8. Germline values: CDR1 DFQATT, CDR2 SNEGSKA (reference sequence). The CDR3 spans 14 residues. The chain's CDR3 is CSAWDRVGDTEAFF. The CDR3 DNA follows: TGCAGTGCGTGGGACAGGGTCGGGGACACTGAAGCTTTCTTT.

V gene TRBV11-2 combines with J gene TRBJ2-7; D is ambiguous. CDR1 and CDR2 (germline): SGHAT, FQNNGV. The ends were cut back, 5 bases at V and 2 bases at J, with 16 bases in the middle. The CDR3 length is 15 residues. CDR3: CASSRGETTTYEQYF. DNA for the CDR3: TGTGCCAGCAGCCGCGGAGAGACGACAACCTACGAGCAGTACTTC.

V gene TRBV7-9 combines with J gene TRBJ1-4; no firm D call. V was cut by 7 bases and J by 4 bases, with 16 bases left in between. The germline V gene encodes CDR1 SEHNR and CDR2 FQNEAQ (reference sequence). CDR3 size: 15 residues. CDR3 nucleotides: TGTGCCAGCAACCCCGCCGCAGGAAGTAATGAAAAACTGTTTTTT. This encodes CASNPAAGSNEKLFF.

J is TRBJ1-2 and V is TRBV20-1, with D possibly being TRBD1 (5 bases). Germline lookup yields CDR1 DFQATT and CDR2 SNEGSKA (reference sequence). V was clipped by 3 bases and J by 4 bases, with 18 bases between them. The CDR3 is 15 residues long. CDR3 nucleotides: TGCAGTGCTAGTCCTGTGGGGGGAGGAGGCTATGGCTACACCTTC. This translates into CSASPVGGGGYGYTF.

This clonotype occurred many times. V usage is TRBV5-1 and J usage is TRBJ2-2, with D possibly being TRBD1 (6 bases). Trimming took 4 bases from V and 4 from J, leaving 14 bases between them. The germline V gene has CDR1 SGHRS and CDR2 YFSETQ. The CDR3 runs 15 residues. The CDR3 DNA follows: TGCGCCAGCAGCCGCCTTTTAGGGGGCACCGGGGAGCTGTTTTTT. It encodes CASSRLLGGTGELFF.

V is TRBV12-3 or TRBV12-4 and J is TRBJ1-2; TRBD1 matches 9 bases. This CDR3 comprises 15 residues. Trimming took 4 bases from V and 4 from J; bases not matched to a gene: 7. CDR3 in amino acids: CASSWPGQGPYGYTF. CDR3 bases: TGTGCCAGCAGTTGGCCGGGACAGGGACCCTATGGCTACACCTTC.

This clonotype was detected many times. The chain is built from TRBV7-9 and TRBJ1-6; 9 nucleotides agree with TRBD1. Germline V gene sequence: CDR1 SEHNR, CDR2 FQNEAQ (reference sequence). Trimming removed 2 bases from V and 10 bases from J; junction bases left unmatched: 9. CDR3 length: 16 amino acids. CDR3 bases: TGTGCCAGCAGCTTAAACCCGGGACAGGGAAGCTCACCCCTCCACTTT. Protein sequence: CASSLNPGQGSSPLHF.

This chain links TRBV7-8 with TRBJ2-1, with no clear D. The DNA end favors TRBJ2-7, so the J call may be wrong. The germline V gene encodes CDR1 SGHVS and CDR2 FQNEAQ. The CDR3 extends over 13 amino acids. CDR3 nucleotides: TGTGCCAGCAGCTTGGGCGGTTACAATGAGCAGTACTTC. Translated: CASSLGGYNEQYF.

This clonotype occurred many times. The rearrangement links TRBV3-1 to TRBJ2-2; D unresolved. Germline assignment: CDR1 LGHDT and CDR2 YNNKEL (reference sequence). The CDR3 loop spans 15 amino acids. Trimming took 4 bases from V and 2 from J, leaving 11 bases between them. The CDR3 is CASSPRALNTGELFF. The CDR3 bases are TGTGCCAGCAGCCCCCGGGCACTCAACACCGGGGAGCTGTTTTTT.

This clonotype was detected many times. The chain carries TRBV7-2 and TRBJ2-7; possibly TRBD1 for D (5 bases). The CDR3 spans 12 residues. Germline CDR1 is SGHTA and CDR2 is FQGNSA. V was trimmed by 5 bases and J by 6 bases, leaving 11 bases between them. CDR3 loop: CASSAGYLEQYF. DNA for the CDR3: TGTGCCAGCAGCGCAGGGTACCTCGAGCAGTACTTC. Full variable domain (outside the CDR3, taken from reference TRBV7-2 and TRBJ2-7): GAGVSQSPSNKVTEKGKDVELRCDPISGHTALYWYRQSLGQGLEFLIYFQGNSAPDKSGLPSDRFSAERTGGSVSTLTIQRTQQEDSAVYLCASSAGYLEQYFGPGTRLTVT.